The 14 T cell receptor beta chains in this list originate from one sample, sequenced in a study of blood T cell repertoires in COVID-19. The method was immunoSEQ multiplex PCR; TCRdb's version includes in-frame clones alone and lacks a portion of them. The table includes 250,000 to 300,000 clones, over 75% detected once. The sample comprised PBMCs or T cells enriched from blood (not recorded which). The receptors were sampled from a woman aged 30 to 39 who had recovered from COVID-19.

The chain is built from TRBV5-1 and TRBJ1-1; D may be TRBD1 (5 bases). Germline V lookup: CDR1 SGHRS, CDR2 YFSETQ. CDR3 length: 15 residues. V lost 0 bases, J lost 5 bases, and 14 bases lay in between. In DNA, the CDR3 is TGCGCCAGCAGCTTGGCCGTTGGCAGGGTAACTGAAGCTTTCTTT. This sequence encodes CASSLAVGRVTEAFF.

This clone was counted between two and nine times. In DNA, the CDR3 is TGTGCCAGCAGTTCGCCCCGGGAGGGTGAGGATGAAAAACTGTTTTTT. Its translation: CASSSPREGEDEKLFF. The chain carries TRBV28 and TRBJ1-4, with unresolved D. CDR1 is MDHEN and CDR2 is SYDVKM in the germline V gene. Between the trimmed V and J ends, which lost 4 bases and 6 bases, there was a span of 18 bases. The CDR3 spans 16 residues.

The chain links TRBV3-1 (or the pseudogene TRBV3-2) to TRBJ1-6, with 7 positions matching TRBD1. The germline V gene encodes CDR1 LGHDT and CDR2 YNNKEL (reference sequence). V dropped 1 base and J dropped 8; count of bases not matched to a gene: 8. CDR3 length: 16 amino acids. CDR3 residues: CASSQARTGLYSPLHF. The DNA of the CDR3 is TGTGCCAGCAGCCAAGCAAGGACAGGACTTTATTCACCCCTCCACTTT.

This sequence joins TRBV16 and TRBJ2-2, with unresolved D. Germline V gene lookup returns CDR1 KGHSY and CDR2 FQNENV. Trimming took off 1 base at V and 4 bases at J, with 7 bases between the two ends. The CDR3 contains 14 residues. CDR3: CASSQFTGTGELFF. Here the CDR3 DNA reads TGTGCCAGCAGCCAATTCACGGGCACCGGGGAGCTGTTTTTT.

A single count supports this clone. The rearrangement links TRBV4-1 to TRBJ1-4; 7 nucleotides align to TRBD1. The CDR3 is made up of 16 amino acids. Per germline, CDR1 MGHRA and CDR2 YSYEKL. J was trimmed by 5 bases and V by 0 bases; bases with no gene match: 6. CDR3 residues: CASSQDPARGNEKLFF. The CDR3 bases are TGCGCCAGCAGCCAAGACCCGGCCAGGGGGAATGAAAAACTGTTTTTT.

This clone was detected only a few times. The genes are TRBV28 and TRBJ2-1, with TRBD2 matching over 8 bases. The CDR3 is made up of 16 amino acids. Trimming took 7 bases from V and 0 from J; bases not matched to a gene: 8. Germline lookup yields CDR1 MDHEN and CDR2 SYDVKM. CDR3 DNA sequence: TGTGCCAGCAAGGGAGTCGGGAGGGACTCCTACAATGAGCAGTTCTTC. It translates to CASKGVGRDSYNEQFF.

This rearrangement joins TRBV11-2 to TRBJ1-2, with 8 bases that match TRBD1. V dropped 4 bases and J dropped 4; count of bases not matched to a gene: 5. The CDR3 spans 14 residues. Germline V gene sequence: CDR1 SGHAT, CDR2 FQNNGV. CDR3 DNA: TGTGCCAGCAGCTACGAGGACAGGGCCTATGGCTACACCTTC. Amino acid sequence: CASSYEDRAYGYTF.

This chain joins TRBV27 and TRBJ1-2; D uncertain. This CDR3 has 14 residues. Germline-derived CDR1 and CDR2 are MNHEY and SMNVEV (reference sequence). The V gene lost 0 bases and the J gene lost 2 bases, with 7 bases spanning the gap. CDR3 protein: CASSLSYKNYGYTF. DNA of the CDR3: TGTGCCAGCAGTTTATCCTATAAGAACTATGGCTACACCTTC.

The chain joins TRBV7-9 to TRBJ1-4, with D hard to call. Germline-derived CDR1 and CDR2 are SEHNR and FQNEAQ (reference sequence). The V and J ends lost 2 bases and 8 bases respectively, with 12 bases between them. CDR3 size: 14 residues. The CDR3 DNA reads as TGTGCCAGCAGCTTAAACGCCCGTAGCGAAAAACTGTTTTTT. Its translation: CASSLNARSEKLFF.

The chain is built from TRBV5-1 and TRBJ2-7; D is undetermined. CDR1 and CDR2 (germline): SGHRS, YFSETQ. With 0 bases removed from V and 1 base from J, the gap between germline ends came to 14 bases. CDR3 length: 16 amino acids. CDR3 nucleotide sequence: TGCGCCAGCAGCTTGGTCCTTGGCGGCCTATCCTACGAGCAGTACTTC. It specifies CASSLVLGGLSYEQYF. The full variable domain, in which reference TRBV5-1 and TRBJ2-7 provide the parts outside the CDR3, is KAGVTQTPRYLIKTRGQQVTLSCSPISGHRSVSWYQQTPGQGLQFLFEYFSETQRNKGNFPGRFSGRQFSNSRSEMNVSTLELGDSALYLCASSLVLGGLSYEQYFGPGTRLTVT.

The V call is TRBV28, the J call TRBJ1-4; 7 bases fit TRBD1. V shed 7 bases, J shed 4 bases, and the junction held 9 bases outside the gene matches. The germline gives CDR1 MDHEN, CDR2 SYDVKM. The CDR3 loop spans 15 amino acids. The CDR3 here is CASTDDRANNEKLFF. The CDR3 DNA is TGTGCCAGCACCGACGACAGGGCTAATAATGAAAAACTGTTTTTT.

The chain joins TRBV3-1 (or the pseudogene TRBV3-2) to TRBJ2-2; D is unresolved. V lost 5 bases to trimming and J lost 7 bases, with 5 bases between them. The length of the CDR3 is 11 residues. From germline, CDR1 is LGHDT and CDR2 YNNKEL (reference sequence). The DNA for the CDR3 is TGTGCCAGCAGCACGGGCGGGGAGCTGTTTTTT. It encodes CASSTGGELFF.

The CDR3 sequence is CASSSRGRDYNEQFF. The CDR3 DNA reads TGTGCCAGCTCTTCTCGCGGGAGGGACTACAATGAGCAGTTCTTC. This chain connects TRBV5-4 to TRBJ2-1; 9 nucleotides match TRBD2. CDR1 and CDR2 from the germline V gene are SGHNT and YYREEE (reference sequence). The junction had 8 bases not matched to a gene; V was cut back by 7 bases and J by 3 bases. The CDR3 consists of 15 residues.

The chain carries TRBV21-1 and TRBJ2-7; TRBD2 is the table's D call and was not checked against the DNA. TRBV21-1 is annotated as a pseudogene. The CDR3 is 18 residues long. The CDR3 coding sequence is TGTGCCAGCAGCAAAAAGGTGGGTGAGCGGAAGATTCCCTACGAGCAGTACTTC. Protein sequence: CASSKKVGERKIPYEQYF.